The TCR beta chain under discussion was sequenced for a study of cytomegalovirus exposure and HLA in healthy donors (TCRdb year 2017). Background on the whole study: According to an earlier analysis of several hundred of the donors, some 170 million T cells yielded 120 million or so unique TCR beta sequences and approximately 280 Gb of sequence data. Approximately 300 gigabases of sequencing data and approximately 80 million unique TCR sequences were included in an early release covering roughly 600 HLA-typed donors. Among the roughly 400 genotyped donors, roughly 80% belonged to the genetic ancestry cluster associated with self-reported Caucasian donors. The study was designed to test whether signatures of past pathogen exposure could be identified by cataloging public T cell receptors. The T cell repertoires of 670 or so subjects were profiled by immunosequencing and related to cytomegalovirus serostatus. In addition to the first cohort of around 670 subjects, a separate validation cohort of 120 different subjects was used. To predict cytomegalovirus infection status, the study combined high-throughput TCR immunosequencing, statistical association of individual TCRs with disease status, and machine learning. A later analysis re-examined previously published TCR beta repertoires from about 700 donors and added high-resolution HLA genotyping to investigate patterns of TCR occurrence. The later analysis used no new phenotypic data to find candidate immune exposures, relying instead on TCR beta sequences and their occurrence across donors. To decide whether each TCR beta V gene segment behaved as functional or pseudogenic, an earlier analysis of some 600 of the donors relied on high-throughput TCR beta sequencing. Donor age, sex, ethnicity and CMV serostatus were compiled together with the repertoire data. A later genetic analysis took genome-wide SNP genotypes for about three fifths of the roughly 670 donors and used that subset as a discovery cohort. Every discovery cohort repertoire had been produced on one sequencing platform. Both class I and class II loci were covered by HLA typing, at four-digit resolution. Typing coverage differed by locus: A, B, C, DRB1 and DQB1 were typed in about 620-640 donors, DQA1 in about 500, DPA1 in roughly 590, and DPB1 in 450 to 480. Roughly 5 DR-DQ haplotypes were handled as single units for association and clustering, since linkage in the cohort was strong. On average, around 240,000 unique TCR beta nucleotide sequences were sequenced per donor among more than 350 genotyped donors of the cohort, with roughly 18% of those sequences being non-productive.

Comment on this clone: The clone's antigen remains unknown. No clone much larger than this one lies a single base away; base qualities are absent.

General study outcomes and caveats: A later analysis found that TCR association rates varied across HLA loci, with DRB1 alleles showing the most associated TCRs and HLA-C alleles the fewest. Because HLA typing was unavailable for some donors at each locus, only the typed subset was used in association tests. According to a later genetic analysis, donors in an Asian-associated ancestry cluster had fewer N-insertions in productive TCRs than the approximately 650-donor mean. A later analysis reported that several top co-occurrence clusters appeared linked to parvovirus B19, influenza, CMV and Epstein-Barr virus. Three of the identified cytomegalovirus-associated TCR beta chains were confirmed in vitro to be specific for cytomegalovirus antigens. In a later analysis, over 15,000 TCR beta sequences were associated with specific HLA alleles at a false discovery rate of 0.05. An association between a missense DCLRE1C variant and V-gene and J-gene trimming of TCR beta chains was found in a later genetic analysis and replicated in an independent cohort. Assigning TCR associations to individual alleles was difficult when HLA alleles, especially DR and DQ, strongly co-occurred. Because counts were too low, seventeen rarely observed V segments, including chromosome 9 orphons, were excluded from the earlier analysis of some 590 of the donors. A further reported finding was that TCR beta sequences accurately predicted the HLA-A and HLA-B alleles for most subjects in the first cohort. The 87-base-pair reads could not distinguish some IMGT-functional V segments, including TRBV6-2 and TRBV6-3, so those segments were excluded. CMV serostatus was the only immune exposure information available for the cohort. In an earlier analysis of approximately 590 of the donors, most TCR beta V segments appeared in productive rearrangements about 87% or about 30% of the time, broadly matching IMGT annotations. Correlated functional status among segregating V segments might be attributable to linkage disequilibrium, but an unknown experimental factor could not be ruled out. In the study, roughly 160 TCR beta chains were listed as associated with cytomegalovirus. A later analysis found that most CMV-associated TCR beta chains appeared HLA-restricted, with HLA associations seemingly driven largely by CMV exposure. In a later analysis, HLA-associated TCR beta chains were found to be more clonally expanded and to have lower generation probabilities than equally common non-associated chains. Presence/absence analyses assumed roughly uniform sequencing depth across donors, an assumption that may not hold. In both the original and validation cohorts, the classifier was reported to diagnose cytomegalovirus status with high specificity and sensitivity. Most TCR sequences were seen in very few donors, while some public TCRs were found in many individuals. In this cohort, only TCR beta chains were sequenced, and detectable features were limited by the absence of alpha or paired-chain data. A cluster of highly shared sequence variants was judged likely to represent a technical artifact of the sequencing pipeline. According to the authors, the approach could potentially be generalized to other disease states and immunological phenotypes.

Sequences LNHDA (CDR1) and SQIVND (CDR2) are obtained from the germline V gene (reference sequence). The CDR3 holds 14 amino acids from the cysteine to the phenylalanine. Just the 42-base CDR3 DNA is kept, in frame starting at base 1. Trimming leaves V shorter by 6 bases and J shorter by 4 bases, with the junction holding 2 bases beyond the gene matches. Library creation used the immunoSEQ multiplex PCR assay. For the multiplex PCR, a mixture combining 60 forward primers for TCR Vbeta segments and 13 reverse primers for TCR Jbeta segments was used. The CDR3 region of rearranged TCR beta genes was amplified from genomic DNA by a multiplex PCR assay. Amplified TCR beta libraries were sequenced as 87-base-pair reads on the Illumina HiSeq System. The published analysis was carried out like this. A later analysis counted some 80 million unique TCR beta chains across the roughly 700 repertoires, and some 11 million of these chains were shared by at least two donors. Raw reads were error-corrected and collapsed into unique sequences with a nearest-neighbor algorithm that merged closely related sequences to remove PCR and sequencing errors. To assign V, D and J gene segments, CDR3 sequences were aligned to IMGT reference sequences. Each retained sequence needed at least a six-nucleotide match to both a V gene segment and a J gene segment. A rearrangement counted as productive if the CDR3 had no stop codons and remained in frame with V and J, and every other rearrangement counted as non-productive. Following IMGT convention, CDR3 was defined as the stretch from the second conserved V-encoded cysteine to the conserved J-encoded phenylalanine. In an earlier analysis of 587 of the donors, sequences lacking an unambiguous match to a single V gene segment were excluded. In an earlier analysis of 587 of the donors, V segments were called functional above 56.7% productive rearrangements and were called segregating when the between-donor standard deviation exceeded 5%. To diagnose cytomegalovirus status from the catalog of TCR beta chain sequences, a statistical classification framework was built. A later analysis assigned V and J genes by comparing TCR nucleotide sequences with IMGT/GENE-DB human TR gene sequences. In a later analysis, CDR3 sequences and most-parsimonious VDJ recombination scenarios were assigned using the TCRdist pipeline. In a later analysis, each TCR beta chain was defined by its CDR3 amino acid sequence together with its V-gene family, and reads lacking a unique V-gene family were excluded. As a way to deal with suspected cross-contamination and a sequencing artifact, a later analysis dropped nearly 600 nucleotide sequences that were highly shared and had low generation probability. In a later analysis, a clonal expansion index was calculated for each public chain from normalized within-repertoire ranks of inferred template counts. Generation probabilities in a later analysis came from a VDJ recombination model fitted to out-of-frame rearrangements, and those results were checked against IGoR. In a later analysis, TCR-TCR, TCR-HLA and TCR-CMV co-occurrence was scored with hypergeometric tests, and a repertoire-size bias correction was applied to TCR pairs. In a later analysis, false discovery rates were estimated by permuting HLA or CMV assignments 20 times. In a later analysis, co-occurring TCRs were grouped with DBSCAN, and TCRdist sequence similarity was added when clustering was performed within HLA-allele-positive subsets. Repertoires with fewer than 30,000 or more than 120,000 public chains, plus five repertoires with anomalous nucleotide sharing, were excluded from co-occurrence clustering. TCRdb took this table from immuneACCESS and kept in-frame rearrangements with V and J called. Such tables lack part of the clones; where checked against another copy, unresolved V genes explain under half of the gap, and the rest is unexplained. That table supplies the V and J calls and clone size; D and trimming were determined from the DNA. The sample table holds around 140,000 clones, of which roughly 77% were seen once. Roughly 3.8% of the sample rests with the top ten.

The cohort was made up of approximately 670 healthy bone marrow donors. At the time of sampling, every cohort member was nominally healthy, though immune exposures that went unrecorded were likely present. The donor was CMV seronegative and was included in the group of about 350 seronegative cohort members. A peripheral blood sample was provided by each donor, and peripheral blood mononuclear cells were used for TCR beta sequencing. Genomic DNA was extracted from the blood cell samples with the Qiagen DNeasy Blood Extraction Kit. The source of this sequence is a male donor in good health and CMV-seronegative. The sample taken for sequencing was PBMCs. The chain links TRBV19 with TRBJ2-2; 10 junctional bases match TRBD2. The CDR3 amino acid sequence is: CASRLAGGTGELFF. The nucleotides are TGTGCCAGTAGGTTAGCGGGAGGCACCGGGGAGCTGTTTTTT.